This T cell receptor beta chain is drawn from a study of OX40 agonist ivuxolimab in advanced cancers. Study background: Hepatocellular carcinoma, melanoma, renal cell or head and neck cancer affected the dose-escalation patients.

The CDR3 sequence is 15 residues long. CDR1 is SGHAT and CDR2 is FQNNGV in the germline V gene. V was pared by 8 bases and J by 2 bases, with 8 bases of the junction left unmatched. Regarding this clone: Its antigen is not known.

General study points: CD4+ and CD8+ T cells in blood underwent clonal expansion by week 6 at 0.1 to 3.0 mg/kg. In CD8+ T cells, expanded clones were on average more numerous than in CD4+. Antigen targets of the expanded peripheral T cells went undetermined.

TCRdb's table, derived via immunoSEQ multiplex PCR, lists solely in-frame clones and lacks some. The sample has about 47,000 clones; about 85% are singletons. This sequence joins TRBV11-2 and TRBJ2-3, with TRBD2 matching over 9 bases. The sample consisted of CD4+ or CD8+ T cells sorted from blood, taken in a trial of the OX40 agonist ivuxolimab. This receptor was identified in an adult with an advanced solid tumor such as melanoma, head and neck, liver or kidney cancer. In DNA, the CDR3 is TGTGCCAGCGGCCTAGCGGGACTACTCACAGATACGCAGTATTTT. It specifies CASGLAGLLTDTQYF. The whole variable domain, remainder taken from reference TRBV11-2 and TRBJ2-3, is EAGVAQSPRYKIIEKRQSVAFWCNPISGHATLYWYQQILGQGPKLLIQFQNNGVVDDSQLPKDRFSAERLKGVDSTLKIQPAKLEDSAVYLCASGLAGLLTDTQYFGPGTRLTVL.